Given below is one TCR beta chain in context. This clonotype came up a few times. The clone's antigen remains unknown. There are no base qualities to consult, and no much larger clone falls within one base. Every donor was a healthy Caucasian. The twin cohort comprised three pairs of female monozygotic twins, all aged about 18 to 29 years. Positive isolation kits from Invitrogen were used to isolate the CD4+ and CD8+ T cell populations. Library construction relied on 5' RACE. Sequenced using an Illumina HiSeq 2000. A universal primer binding site was added through template switching, and the final cDNA carried a unique molecular identifier so that TCR cDNA molecules could be counted accurately. Specific primers in the conserved constant-segment region were used to synthesize first-strand cDNA for TCR alpha and beta chains. To control for contamination, each cDNA library was double barcoded with a SMART-Mk sample barcode plus Illumina barcodes. TruSeq adapter sequences, together with Illumina sample barcodes, were added in two successive PCR steps. Sequencing of the TCR alpha and beta cDNA libraries was done on the Illumina HiSeq platform using custom primers. The original methods were these. Unique molecular identifiers were extracted from raw reads with MiGEC, and CDR3 positions were determined with MiXCR. For each individual, recombination models were inferred using an EM algorithm with the repgenHMM and IGoR tools. The tcR package in R was used for shared clonotype analysis, with sharing normalized by the product of cloneset sizes. To study raw recombination without the effects of thymic and clonal selection, out-of-frame nonproductive sequences were analyzed. Starting from the raw public reads, TCRdb applied fastp trimming at Q25, assembled clones with MiXCR and retained in-frame beta chains. Rows merge per CDR3 protein into single entries with the most common DNA and genes. TCRdb's processing, not the study's, gives the V and J calls here. The sample contains 250,000 to 300,000 distinct CDR3 sequences, over 8.5% of them found a single time. Clones ranked in the top ten supply 7% to 8.5% of the sample.

These data originate in a study of identical twins (dated by TCRdb to about 2016). In the study overall: TCR alpha and beta repertoires from monozygotic twins, unrelated adults of various ages and cord blood were deep-sequenced to test whether fetal clonotypes persist. Replicate twin experiments were performed at different times using different library preparation protocols to rule out contamination. Summary of the overall study and its limitations: Abundant cord blood beta clonotypes carried fewer insertions; young adult naive repertoires showed a weaker similar trend, while memory repertoires showed none. Because the same donors could not be followed over many years, the conclusions depended on cross-sectional statistical analysis. Out-of-frame TCR alpha sequences shared between twins showed an excess of low generation-probability sequences compared with coincidental sharing between unrelated individuals. In monozygotic twins, out-of-frame TCR alpha sharing was systematically underestimated by recombination models, although the models agreed with sharing between unrelated individuals. Invariant T cells such as MAIT and iNKT could partly confound zero-insertion analyses, though diverse VJ usage argued against this for most clonotypes. In beta out-of-frame sequences, excess twin sharing was weaker, because having fewer shared sequences lowered the signal-to-noise ratio.

These data also formed part of another study, on yellow fever vaccine responses in identical twins. The second source states: According to the authors, the vaccine-induced T cell response in identical twins seemed to be partly convergent and partly specific to each individual. In the study, vaccine-responding T cell clones were precisely tracked in identical twins.

This sequence originates from a woman aged 18-30 years in good health. The sequencing input was CD8+ T cells sorted from blood.

This receptor carries the CDR3 CASSRTGHEQYF. In nucleotides, the sequence is TGTGCCAGCAGCCGGACAGGCCACGAGCAGTACTTC. The chain is made from TRBV11-1 and TRBJ2-7, with 7 middle bases fitting TRBD1. At the junction V is shortened by 5 bases and J by 5 bases; bases outside the gene matches: 3. From the cysteine through the phenylalanine, the CDR3 covers 12 amino acids. The entry retains the CDR3 DNA only, 36 bases that are in frame from base 1. The germline V gene (reference sequence) gives CDR1 as SGHAT and CDR2 as FQDESV.